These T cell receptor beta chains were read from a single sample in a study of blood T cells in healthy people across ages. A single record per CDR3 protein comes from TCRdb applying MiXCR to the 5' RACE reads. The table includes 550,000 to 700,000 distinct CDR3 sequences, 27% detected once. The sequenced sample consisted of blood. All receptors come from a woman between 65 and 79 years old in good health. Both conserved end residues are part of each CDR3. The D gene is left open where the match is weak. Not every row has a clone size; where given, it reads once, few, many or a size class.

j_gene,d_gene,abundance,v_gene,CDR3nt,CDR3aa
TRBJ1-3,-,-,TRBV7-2,TGTGCCAGCAGCCCGTACATGGTCCCAAACACCATATATTTT,CASSPYMVPNTIYF
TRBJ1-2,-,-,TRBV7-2,TGTGCCAGCAGCTCAACAGGGCCCTCCTATGGCTACACCTTC,CASSSTGPSYGYTF
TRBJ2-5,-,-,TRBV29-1,TGCAGCGTAGGCGCACGGCTTTCTCAAGAGACCCAGTACTTC,CSVGARLSQETQYF
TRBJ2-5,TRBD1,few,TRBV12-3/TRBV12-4,TGTGCCAGCAGTAAGACAGGGCTAGAGACCCAGTACTTC,CASSKTGLETQYF
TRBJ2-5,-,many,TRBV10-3,TGTGCCATCGCTCTCAGGGGGGAGGAGACCCAGTACTTC,CAIALRGEETQYF
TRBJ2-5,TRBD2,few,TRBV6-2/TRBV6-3,TGTGCCAGCAGATTCTCGTCTAGCGGGGGGGGCCTTTGGTTCTTC,CASRFSSSGGGLWFF
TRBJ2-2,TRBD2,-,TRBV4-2,TGTGCCAGCAGCCAAGTATCGGGGGGGCCCGGTACCGGGGAGCTGTTTTTT,CASSQVSGGPGTGELFF
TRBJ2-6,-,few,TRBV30,TGTGCCTGGAGTGTGGGTGGCACTGGGGCCAACGTCCTGACTTTC,CAWSVGGTGANVLTF
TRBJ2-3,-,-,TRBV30,TGTGCCTGGACGAGGGGGGCAGATACGCAGTATTTT,CAWTRGADTQYF
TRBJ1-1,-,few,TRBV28,TGTGCCAGCAGTTTGCAGGGCACCCCTGAAGCTTTCTTT,CASSLQGTPEAFF
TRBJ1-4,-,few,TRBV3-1,TGTGCCAGCAGCGGTTGGGGGAGAAGTGACGGGCTGTTTTTT,CASSGWGRSDGLFF
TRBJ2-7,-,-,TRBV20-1,TGCAGTGCCCCGGACGGTAAGACCTACGAGCAGTACTTC,CSAPDGKTYEQYF
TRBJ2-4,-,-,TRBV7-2,TGTGCCAGCAGCGCCCGTGGAAACATTCAGTACTTC,CASSARGNIQYF
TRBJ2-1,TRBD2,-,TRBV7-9,TGTGCCAGCAGCGTACAGGGACTAGCGGGCAGCAATGAGCAGTTCTTC,CASSVQGLAGSNEQFF
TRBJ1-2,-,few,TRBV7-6,TGTGCCAGCAGCTTAGCGGGCAGCCCCTATGGCTACACCTTC,CASSLAGSPYGYTF
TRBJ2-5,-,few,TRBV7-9,TGTGCCAGCAGCCAGGACAGTCAATTCAGCCAAGAGACCCAGTACTTC,CASSQDSQFSQETQYF
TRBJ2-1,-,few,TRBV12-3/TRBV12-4,TGTGCCAGCAGACCTTGGGAGAGCTCCTACAATGAGCAGTTCTTC,CASRPWESSYNEQFF
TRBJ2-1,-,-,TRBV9,TGTGCCAGCAGCGTAGGGCCAACCTACAATGAGCAGTTCTTC,CASSVGPTYNEQFF
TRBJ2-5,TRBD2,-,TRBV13,TGTGCCAGCAGCTTTGGTTACGGGGGGTCGGAGACCCAGTACTTC,CASSFGYGGSETQYF
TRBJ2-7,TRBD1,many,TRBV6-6,TGTGCCAGCAGTTACTCGACAGGGGGCAGGTACGAGCAGTACTTC,CASSYSTGGRYEQYF
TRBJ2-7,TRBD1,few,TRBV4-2,TGTGCCAGCAGCCAAGAGGCGGACAGGGGCGGCTACGAGCAGTACTTC,CASSQEADRGGYEQYF
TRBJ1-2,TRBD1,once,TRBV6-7,TGTGCCAGCAGTAACTCCCAGGGGGCATACGGTGGCTACACCTTC,CASSNSQGAYGGYTF
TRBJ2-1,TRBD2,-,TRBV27,TGTGCCAGCAGTTTAGCCAGCGGGGGGAACTACGATGAGCAGTTCTTC,CASSLASGGNYDEQFF
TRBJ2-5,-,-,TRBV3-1,TGTGCCAGCAGCCAAGACTGGTCCCAGTACTTC,CASSQDWSQYF
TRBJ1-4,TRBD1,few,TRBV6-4,TGTGCCAGCAGTTCCGGGACAGGGCATAACGAAAAACTGTTTTTT,CASSSGTGHNEKLFF
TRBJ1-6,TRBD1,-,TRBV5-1,TGCGCCAGCAGCTTGGACAGGGGGGTTCCTTCACCCCTCCACTTT,CASSLDRGVPSPLHF
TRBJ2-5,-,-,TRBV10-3,TGTGCCATCAGTGCCAGCGCAGGGGAGACCCAGTACTTC,CAISASAGETQYF
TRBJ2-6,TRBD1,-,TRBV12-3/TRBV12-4,TGTGCCAGCAGAGGGGACCGGGACAGGGGGTCTGGGGCCAACGTCCTGACTTTC,CASRGDRDRGSGANVLTF
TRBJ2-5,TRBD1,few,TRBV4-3,TGCGCCAGCAGCCAAGAAGACAGGGTGGGAGAGACCCAGTACTTC,CASSQEDRVGETQYF
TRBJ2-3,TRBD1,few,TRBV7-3,TGTGCCAGCAGCTTAACGTCCACCAGGGCACAGGGGGACGGCACAGATACGCAGTATTTT,CASSLTSTRAQGDGTDTQYF
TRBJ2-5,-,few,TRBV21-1,TGTGCCAGCAGTGGACTAGCGGGGGAGGTAATTCAGACCCAGTACTTC,CASSGLAGEVIQTQYF
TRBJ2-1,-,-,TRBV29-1,TGCAGCGTTCAACAGGGATACTACAATGAGCAGTTCTTC,CSVQQGYYNEQFF
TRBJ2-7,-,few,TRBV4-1,TGCGCCAGCAGCCAGGCGGGGTACGAGGGCTACGAGCAGTACTTC,CASSQAGYEGYEQYF
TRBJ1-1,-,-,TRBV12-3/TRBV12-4,TGTGCCAGCAGTCCTACGGCCATGAACACTGAAGCTTTCTTT,CASSPTAMNTEAFF
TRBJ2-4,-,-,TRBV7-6,TGTGCCAGCAGCTCCCGACTAGATGGCGTTCAGTACTTC,CASSSRLDGVQYF
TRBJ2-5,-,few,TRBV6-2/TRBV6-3,TGTGCCAGCACCATGATCGGGCTGGGAGAGACCCAGTACTTC,CASTMIGLGETQYF
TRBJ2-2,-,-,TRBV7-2,TGTGCCAGCAGTAAATACACCGGGGGGCTGTTTTTT,CASSKYTGGLFF
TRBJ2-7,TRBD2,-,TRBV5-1,TGCGCCAGCAGCGCCGGACTAGCGGGGAACTTCGAGCAGTACTTC,CASSAGLAGNFEQYF
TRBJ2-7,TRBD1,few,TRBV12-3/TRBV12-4,TGTGCCAGCAGTTCCCAGGGGGCGCGAGGCGGCTACGAGCAGTACTTC,CASSSQGARGGYEQYF
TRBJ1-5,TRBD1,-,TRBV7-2,TGTGCCAGCAGCTTAGGCGGGACAGGGGCAGGGCAGCCCCAGCATTTT,CASSLGGTGAGQPQHF
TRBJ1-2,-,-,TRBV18,TGTGCCAGCTCACCACCTGCCTCCTATGGCTACACCTTC,CASSPPASYGYTF